The TCR beta chain described here comes from a study of lymphopenia after photon versus proton radiotherapy. General study points: Under photons, naive T cells and diversity fell while effector/memory populations rose. After the lymphocyte nadir, photon-treated repertoires showed oligoclonal expansion, especially of CD8+ Temra cells.

V lost 2 bases and J lost 2, with 13 bases in between. CDR3 length: 15 amino acids. Germline CDR1 and CDR2: KGHSH and LQKENI. This clone showed up just a few times. Its antigen is as yet unknown. Clones were read by immunoSEQ multiplex PCR, and TCRdb kept only the in-frame ones, dropping some. Here the sample spans 25,000 to 30,000 clones, over 80% being singletons. Source: peripheral blood, taken from a patient treated with photon-based radiotherapy. This TCR was recovered from a woman between 50 and 59 years old with pancreatic cancer. The rearrangement links TRBV18 to TRBJ2-7; no clear D gene. The CDR3 DNA reads as TGTGCCAGCTCACCAAGACCAGGTGTCACCTACGAGCAGTACTTC. Translation gives CASSPRPGVTYEQYF.